Following are 14 T cell receptor beta chains from one sample sequenced in a study of T cells in localized non-small cell lung cancer. Here immunoSEQ multiplex PCR was the method, and the copy in TCRdb shows in-frame clones only, minus some. The sample includes a few thousand clones, about 18% of them seen just once. This sample comprised lung tumor tissue, obtained before any cancer treatment. The source of these receptors is a man aged 35-75 years with stage I lung adenocarcinoma.

This clone came up a few times. Compared with germline, one end of the junction differs, possibly owing to a read error. The chain recombines TRBV6-8 with TRBJ1-6; no clear D gene. Germline V gives CDR1 MNHGY, CDR2 SAAAGT. The CDR3 is 15 residues long. The CDR3, as DNA: TGTGCCAGCAGTGACTCGGAGGCTGGGAATTCACCCCTCCACTTT. Translated: CASSDSEAGNSPLHF.

This clone was recorded a few times. The V and J genes are TRBV6-1 and TRBJ2-3, with TRBD2 identical over 8 bases. J lost 4 bases, V lost 0 bases, and 6 bases had no gene match. Germline CDR1 and CDR2: MNHNS and SASEGT. The CDR3 has 16 residues. The CDR3 region is CASSEAGAGGPDTQYF. The CDR3, as DNA: TGTGCCAGCAGTGAAGCGGGGGCGGGGGGCCCAGATACGCAGTATTTT.

The rearrangement joins TRBV11-3 to TRBJ2-1, with 11 bases identical to TRBD1. The V gene's germline CDR1 is SGHNT and CDR2 YENEEA. V was clipped by 1 base and J by 4 bases; unmatched bases: 3. The CDR3 runs 16 residues. CDR3 sequence (DNA): TGTGCCAGCAGCTTAGGGGGACAGGGGGGATACAATGAGCAGTTCTTC. Its protein is CASSLGGQGGYNEQFF.

This clone was counted between two and nine times. The rearrangement joins TRBV18 to TRBJ2-2; tentatively, D is TRBD1 or TRBD2 (5 bases each). The germline V gene has CDR1 KGHSH and CDR2 LQKENI. There are 16 residues in the CDR3. The V and J ends lost 0 bases and 1 base respectively, with 9 bases between them. CDR3 residues: CASSPPGTGNTGELFF. CDR3 nucleotide sequence: TGTGCCAGCTCACCACCGGGGACGGGGAACACCGGGGAGCTGTTTTTT. Looking up the rest from reference TRBV18 and TRBJ2-2 gives the full variable domain: NAGVMQNPRHLVRRRGQEARLRCSPMKGHSHVYWYRQLPEEGLKFMVYLQKENIIDESGMPKERFSAEFPKEGPSILRIQQVVRGDSAAYFCASSPPGTGNTGELFFGEGSRLTVL.

In its sample, this clone ranks as medium-sized (0.01 to 0.1%). The chain links TRBV9 to TRBJ1-2, with a tentative D call TRBD1 (6 bases). The CDR3 spans 15 residues. CDR1 SGDLS and CDR2 YYNGEE come from the germline V gene. Between the trimmed V and J ends, which lost 3 bases and 0 bases, there was a span of 12 bases. The CDR3: CASSGPTGTNYGYTF. The CDR3 DNA is TGTGCCAGCAGCGGCCCGACAGGAACTAACTATGGCTACACCTTC.

Only a few counts were recorded for this clone. This chain links TRBV19 with TRBJ2-5; 9 positions match TRBD2. CDR3 size: 16 residues. V was clipped by 9 bases and J by 7 bases; unmatched bases: 18. The V gene's germline CDR1 is LNHDA and CDR2 SQIVND (reference sequence). CDR3 residues: CASQGRNSGRRGTQYF. The CDR3 nucleotides read TGTGCCAGCCAAGGTCGGAATAGCGGGAGACGAGGGACCCAGTACTTC.

Within the sample, this clone is medium-sized. The CDR3 sequence: CASSLKGGQGLSGANVLTF. DNA of the CDR3: TGCGCCAGCAGCTTGAAGGGCGGACAGGGTCTCTCTGGGGCCAACGTCCTGACTTTC. The chain carries TRBV5-1 and TRBJ2-6; 8 bases are a match to TRBD1. The trim removed 1 base at V and 0 bases at J, leaving 9 bases unmatched. There are 19 residues in the CDR3. CDR1 is SGHRS, CDR2 YFSETQ, per germline.

This clone has a handful of counts. This rearrangement joins TRBV30 to TRBJ1-1, with D hard to call. Trimming took off 3 bases at V and 9 bases at J, with 11 bases between the two ends. The germline gives CDR1 GTSNPN, CDR2 SVGIG (reference sequence). CDR3 length: 11 residues. The CDR3 region is CAWRAEEQAFF. The CDR3 coding sequence is TGTGCCTGGAGGGCAGAGGAACAAGCTTTCTTT.

The chain employs TRBV5-1 and TRBJ2-1, with TRBD1 identical over 9 bases. The V segment lost 4 bases and the J segment 7 bases; nucleotides outside the gene matches: 9. The CDR3 length is 15 residues. Germline CDR1 is SGHRS and CDR2 is YFSETQ. Here the CDR3 reads CASSHDRGGLNEQFF. The CDR3, as DNA: TGCGCCAGCAGCCACGACAGGGGGGGTTTGAATGAGCAGTTCTTC.

The chain combines TRBV15 with TRBJ1-3; no definite D call. V was clipped by 8 bases and J by 0 bases, with 11 bases between them. This CDR3 is built from 14 residues. Germline values: CDR1 LNHNV, CDR2 YYDKDF (reference sequence). CDR3 sequence (DNA): TGTGCCACCCAGCGGGGTCGCTCTGGAAACACCATATATTTT. Translation: CATQRGRSGNTIYF.

This clone is medium-sized in the sample. The chain combines TRBV6-8 with TRBJ1-1; the D is unclear. The V gene lost 4 bases and the J gene lost 5 bases, with 14 bases spanning the gap. This CDR3 contains 14 residues. Germline lookup yields CDR1 MNHGY and CDR2 SAAAGT. The chain's CDR3 is CASSSFNWVTEAFF. In DNA, the CDR3 is TGTGCCAGCAGTTCTTTTAACTGGGTAACTGAAGCTTTCTTT.

The chain combines TRBV5-1 with TRBJ2-2, with TRBD2 as a possible D gene (6 bases). The V gene's germline CDR1 is SGHRS and CDR2 YFSETQ. Deletions cut 4 bases from V and 4 bases from J, with 17 bases between. The CDR3 has 16 residues. The DNA of the CDR3 is TGCGCCAGCAGCGAAGGGACTCAGGTTCGCACCGGGGAGCTGTTTTTT. Protein sequence: CASSEGTQVRTGELFF.

This clone has just a few counts. At one end the junction does not follow the germline gene, possibly because of a read error. The rearrangement uses TRBV6-8 and TRBJ2-1, with 10 positions matching TRBD2. Germline CDR1 and CDR2: MNHGY and SAAAGT. This CDR3 is 15 amino acids long. CDR3 coding DNA: TGTGCCAGCAGTGACTCTAGCGGGAGCTACAATGAGCAGTTCTTC. This codes for CASSDSSGSYNEQFF.

The chain is built from TRBV15 and TRBJ1-2; a possible D gene is TRBD1 (6 bases). Germline loops: CDR1 LNHNV, CDR2 YYDKDF (reference sequence). V lost 3 bases and J lost 0, with 11 bases in between. The CDR3 has 15 residues. The CDR3 nucleotides read TGTGCCACCAGCAGGGAGACAGGTTCTAACTATGGCTACACCTTC. This codes for CATSRETGSNYGYTF.